These T cell receptor beta chains were read from a single sample in a study of vaccination and CD4 T cells after COVID-19. Their antigens are not known. From the PCR reads, TCRdb called clonotypes with MiXCR, one entry per CDR3 protein. The sample has some 20,000 distinct CDR3 sequences, around 63% seen once. Material: CD4+ T cells from blood, cultured in vitro. These receptor sequences come from a human donor who had recovered from COVID-19. CDR3s include the opening cysteine and the closing phenylalanine or tryptophan. Each record gives: V gene, CDR3 protein.

V gene: TRBV19; CDR3 protein: CASGGLGSYNEQFF
V gene: TRBV6-5; CDR3 protein: CASSYSNPPGSPLHF
V gene: TRBV21-1; CDR3 protein: CASSSGLAGRGKNIQYF
V gene: TRBV12-3/TRBV12-4; CDR3 protein: CASSRQGAGGYTF
V gene: TRBV27; CDR3 protein: CASSWRGTGELFF
V gene: TRBV11-2; CDR3 protein: CASSFNRVGEAFF
V gene: TRBV29-1; CDR3 protein: CSVVRLAIYNEQFF
V gene: TRBV7-9; CDR3 protein: CASSPLLAGGQETQYF
V gene: TRBV6-5; CDR3 protein: CASSYSGGETQYF
V gene: TRBV7-7; CDR3 protein: CASSLQDLTGELFF
V gene: TRBV5-8; CDR3 protein: CASSLPGENYGYTF
V gene: TRBV20-1; CDR3 protein: CSARSPTLRPETQYF
V gene: TRBV6-1; CDR3 protein: CASSESEGRRQYF
V gene: TRBV11-3; CDR3 protein: CASSPSTGGGEQYF
V gene: TRBV24-1; CDR3 protein: CATSEGRTGYTGELFF
V gene: TRBV7-9; CDR3 protein: CASSFTSSYNEQFF
V gene: TRBV7-9; CDR3 protein: CASSPGQGGWDEQYF
V gene: TRBV24-1; CDR3 protein: CATSAWAGPQHF
V gene: TRBV7-6; CDR3 protein: CASSQKETQYF
V gene: TRBV30; CDR3 protein: CAWSFGGRGHTGELFF
V gene: TRBV4-3; CDR3 protein: CASSQVFAGALVGYTF
V gene: TRBV19; CDR3 protein: CASRILGQVYGYTF
V gene: TRBV6-2/TRBV6-3; CDR3 protein: CASTLGDSPLHF
V gene: TRBV30; CDR3 protein: CAWSALGTNEKLFF
V gene: TRBV20-1; CDR3 protein: CSVLWGGYEQYF
V gene: TRBV7-2; CDR3 protein: CASSPTSGAWTQYF
V gene: TRBV6-1; CDR3 protein: CASSGQGISGYTF
V gene: TRBV7-2; CDR3 protein: CASSLAGQPNQPQHF
V gene: TRBV7-9; CDR3 protein: CASSLGQGHEQYF
V gene: TRBV6-2/TRBV6-3; CDR3 protein: CASSPGRYYTQYF
V gene: TRBV20-1; CDR3 protein: CSARAGSGGAVYNEQFF
V gene: TRBV7-3; CDR3 protein: CASSFRGGDTQYF
V gene: TRBV28; CDR3 protein: CASSWGTDTQYF
V gene: TRBV6-5; CDR3 protein: CASSYSKDTFATQPQHF
V gene: TRBV11-3; CDR3 protein: CASSHRTGGDEKLFF
V gene: TRBV2; CDR3 protein: CASSDSGNTEAFF
V gene: TRBV3-1; CDR3 protein: CASSQGTGRAGNTIYF
V gene: TRBV29-1; CDR3 protein: CSVEAPIGGGGYTF
V gene: TRBV7-2; CDR3 protein: CASSSTGINQPQHF
V gene: TRBV6-1; CDR3 protein: CASRRGTGDNYEQYF
V gene: TRBV20-1; CDR3 protein: CSARDSRSYNSPLHF
V gene: TRBV30; CDR3 protein: CAWNQGAADTQYF
V gene: TRBV7-2; CDR3 protein: CASSLAGRGNIQYF
V gene: TRBV20-1; CDR3 protein: CSATILGTSGIHEQYF
V gene: TRBV4-2; CDR3 protein: CASSRRDRDYEQYF
V gene: TRBV6-1; CDR3 protein: CASSPPGNNQPQHF
V gene: TRBV7-9; CDR3 protein: CASSLQGMFTEAFF